This TCR beta chain was retrieved from a study of a mutant IDH1 vaccine in newly diagnosed glioma. Across the study: Radiotherapy alone preceded vaccination by 4-6 weeks; alternatively, vaccination started with temozolomide cycles. Of the patients given treatment, approximately 60% were male and roughly 38% were female, and a mean age of around 44 years was recorded. Study observations and caveats: Most patients, about 93%, showed vaccine-induced immune responses. With respect to changes in top peripheral T cell clonotypes, pseudoprogression seemed unrelated.

Sequenced by immunoSEQ multiplex PCR; TCRdb stores in-frame clones only, minus some. The repertoire holds 50,000 to 60,000 clones, with around 80% as singletons. Note on this clone: Its antigen is not known. The junction differs from germline at one of its ends, possibly a read error.

Sample time point: week 23, last vaccination. Each dose delivered 300 ug of mutant IDH1 20-mer peptide subcutaneously with imiquimod. The V gene's germline CDR1 is MNHNS and CDR2 SASEGT. The CDR3 extends over 14 amino acids. The source was PBMCs, collected from a glioma patient whose treatment included an IDH1 peptide vaccine. The J gene is TRBJ2-7, the V gene TRBV6-1; 9 nucleotides match TRBD1. The sequence came from a man aged 40-49 years with glioma. In nucleotides, the CDR3 is TGTGCCAGCAGGGAAGGACAGGGGTACTACGAGCAGTACTTC. Protein sequence: CASREGQGYYEQYF.